The 27 T cell receptor beta chains in this list originate from one sample, sequenced in a study of blood T cell repertoires in COVID-19. Libraries were prepared by immunoSEQ multiplex PCR; TCRdb keeps only in-frame clonotypes and omits some of them. The table records more than 400,000 clones, 70% to 90% of them present only once. Sample: peripheral blood. These TCRs come from a human donor in a cohort sampled during active COVID-19.

This clone was recorded once. This rearrangement joins TRBV18 to TRBJ2-6; TRBD2 matches at 10 bases. With V trimmed by 3 bases and J by 0 bases, 5 bases remained unmatched. Germline assignment: CDR1 KGHSH and CDR2 LQKENI. The CDR3 covers 18 residues. The CDR3 is CASSPLAGGSSGANVLTF. The CDR3 coding sequence is TGTGCCAGCTCACCTTTAGCGGGAGGAAGCTCTGGGGCCAACGTCCTGACTTTC.

This clone was seen only a few times. The chain links TRBV5-6 to TRBJ1-1; TRBD1 is a possible D gene (5 bases). The germline V gene has CDR1 SGHDT and CDR2 YYEEEE. The CDR3 covers 12 residues. Trimming pared 6 bases from V and 4 bases from J, leaving 10 bases between. CDR3 nucleotides: TGTGCCAGCAACTTTGGGGCCACTGAAGCTTTCTTT. This translates into CASNFGATEAFF. Together with reference TRBV5-6 and TRBJ1-1, the CDR3 gives the full variable domain: DAGVTQSPTHLIKTRGQQVTLRCSPKSGHDTVSWYQQALGQGPQFIFQYYEEEERQRGNFPDRFSGHQFPNYSSELNVNALLLGDSALYLCASNFGATEAFFGQGTRLTVV.

The J gene is TRBJ1-1, the V gene TRBV4-2; D may be TRBD1 (5 bases). Looked up from germline, CDR1 is LGHNA and CDR2 is YNFKEQ. Trimming stripped 0 bases from V and 6 bases from J, with 11 bases between. The CDR3 runs to 14 residues. Here the CDR3 reads CASSQDRVWAEAFF. Written as DNA, the CDR3 is TGTGCCAGCAGCCAAGACAGGGTTTGGGCTGAAGCTTTCTTT.

This clone was found once. V and J are TRBV11-2 and TRBJ1-5; D gene ambiguous. The CDR3 spans 16 residues. Germline CDR1 is SGHAT and CDR2 is FQNNGV. V shed 4 bases and J shed 5 bases, with 18 bases lying between them. CDR3 sequence reads: CASSSGATGLYQPQHF. CDR3 coding DNA: TGTGCCAGCAGCTCCGGTGCAACGGGATTATATCAGCCCCAGCATTTT.

The chain has TRBV14 and TRBJ2-1, with 12 bases aligning to TRBD2. Looked up from germline, CDR1 is SGHDN and CDR2 is FVKESK. V was clipped by 3 bases and J by 2 bases; unmatched bases: 5. This CDR3 is built from 17 residues. The CDR3 DNA sequence: TGTGCCAGCAGCCAGCTAGCGGGAGGGCCGGCCTACAATGAGCAGTTCTTC. It specifies CASSQLAGGPAYNEQFF.

The V call is TRBV2, the J call TRBJ1-2, with a weak D call TRBD1 (5 bases). CDR1 and CDR2 from the germline V gene are SNHLY and FYNNEI. Trimming left V 6 bases short and J 1 base short, with 12 bases between. The CDR3 sequence is 14 residues long. CDR3 protein: CASSFDSLNYGYTF. DNA for the CDR3: TGTGCCAGCAGCTTCGACAGTCTTAACTATGGCTACACCTTC.

The chain is built from TRBV7-8 and TRBJ2-3; 7 nucleotides line up with TRBD1. CDR1 and CDR2 (germline): SGHVS, FQNEAQ. J was trimmed by 6 bases and V by 4 bases; bases with no gene match: 7. The CDR3 loop spans 14 amino acids. CDR3: CASSWTVQGDTQYF. The CDR3 nucleotides read TGTGCCAGCAGCTGGACAGTACAGGGGGATACGCAGTATTTT.

Remarks on this clone: Other DNA sequences of this sample code for an identical CDR3. This chain connects TRBV5-1 to TRBJ2-2; 7 nucleotides line up with TRBD2. CDR3 length: 15 amino acids. Losses at the gene ends were 0 bases for V and 5 bases for J; bases not matched to a gene: 4. The germline V gene has CDR1 SGHRS and CDR2 YFSETQ. CDR3: CASSLAEGGTGELFF. DNA for the CDR3: TGCGCCAGCAGCTTGGCAGAGGGAGGGACCGGGGAGCTGTTTTTT.

This chain links TRBV5-6 with TRBJ2-7, with 7 positions matching TRBD2. This CDR3 has 16 amino acids. J lost 9 bases, V lost 0 bases, and 15 bases had no gene match. CDR1 and CDR2 (germline): SGHDT, YYEEEE. The CDR3 DNA follows: TGTGCCAGCAGCTTGGAGGGGCAAAATCCGGGGGGAAGGCAGTACTTC. Amino acid sequence: CASSLEGQNPGGRQYF.

V and J are TRBV21-1 and TRBJ2-7; TRBD1 was called by the table and not checked on the DNA. TRBV21-1 represents a pseudogene. The CDR3 totals 17 residues. In nucleotides, the CDR3 is TGTGCCAGCAGCCGTCACCCCGGGACAGTGGTACGCTACGAGCAGTACTTC. It is translated as CASSRHPGTVVRYEQYF.

This rearrangement joins TRBV9 to TRBJ2-7; 10 positions agree with TRBD1. The CDR3 is 17 amino acids. Germline V CDR1 and CDR2: SGDLS, YYNGEE. V trimming: 0 bases; J trimming: 3 bases; junction bases outside the gene matches: 9. The CDR3 protein is CASSVGGGGQGFYEQYF. The CDR3, as DNA: TGTGCCAGCAGCGTAGGGGGAGGGGGACAGGGGTTCTACGAGCAGTACTTC.

This clone has a handful of counts. The chain joins TRBV14 to TRBJ1-4, with no clear D. The CDR3 contains 15 residues. Trimming took 4 bases from V and 7 from J, leaving 16 bases between them. CDR1 is SGHDN and CDR2 is FVKESK in the germline V gene. CDR3 in amino acids: CASSRAGDGSEKLFF. Here the CDR3 DNA reads TGTGCCAGCAGCCGGGCGGGAGACGGAAGTGAAAAACTGTTTTTT.

The DNA for the CDR3 is TGTGCCAGCACTCCAGGGGGCAACTATGGCTACACCTTC. It translates to CASTPGGNYGYTF. V and J are TRBV7-2 and TRBJ1-2, with 8 bases fitting TRBD1. Losses at the gene ends were 7 bases for V and 2 bases for J; bases not matched to a gene: 3. Germline values: CDR1 SGHTA, CDR2 FQGNSA. The CDR3 spans 13 residues. Full variable domain (missing parts from reference TRBV7-2 and TRBJ1-2): GAGVSQSPSNKVTEKGKDVELRCDPISGHTALYWYRQSLGQGLEFLIYFQGNSAPDKSGLPSDRFSAERTGGSVSTLTIQRTQQEDSAVYLCASTPGGNYGYTFGSGTRLTVV.

The chain employs TRBV9 and TRBJ2-1, with D perhaps matching TRBD2 (6 bases). The germline gives CDR1 SGDLS, CDR2 YYNGEE. The CDR3 runs to 17 residues. Deletions cut 4 bases from V and 7 bases from J, with 24 bases between. DNA of the CDR3: TGTGCCAGCAGCTTTGGAGGGATACACGGGGCCAGGAATGAGCAGTTCTTC. This sequence encodes CASSFGGIHGARNEQFF. Looking up the rest from reference TRBV9 and TRBJ2-1 gives the full variable domain: DSGVTQTPKHLITATGQRVTLRCSPRSGDLSVYWYQQSLDQGLQFLIQYYNGEERAKGNILERFSAQQFPDLHSELNLSSLELGDSALYFCASSFGGIHGARNEQFFGPGTRLTVL.

This clone was counted once. The chain is built from TRBV30 and TRBJ1-2; TRBD1 agrees at 7 bases. V shed 1 base, J shed 8 bases, and the junction held 7 bases outside the gene matches. Germline CDR1 GTSNPN, CDR2 SVGIG (reference sequence). The CDR3 contains 13 residues. CDR3 protein: CAWSEGGARGYTF. The CDR3 DNA sequence: TGTGCCTGGAGTGAAGGGGGCGCTCGGGGCTACACCTTC.

V usage is TRBV19 and J usage is TRBJ2-3, with 9 bases fitting TRBD1. The junction had 5 bases not matched to a gene; V was cut back by 4 bases and J by 3 bases. This CDR3 has 15 residues. The germline CDR1 and CDR2 sequences are LNHDA and SQIVND (reference sequence). CDR3 loop: CASSSTGGPTDTQYF. CDR3 in DNA: TGTGCCAGTAGTAGTACAGGGGGCCCAACAGATACGCAGTATTTT. Filled out from reference TRBV19 and TRBJ2-3, the complete variable domain reads DGGITQSPKYLFRKEGQNVTLSCEQNLNHDAMYWYRQDPGQGLRLIYYSQIVNDFQKGDIAEGYSVSREKKESFPLTVTSAQKNPTAFYLCASSSTGGPTDTQYFGPGTRLTVL.

In its sample, this clone was seen a few times. The genes are TRBV7-5 and TRBJ1-2; the D call TRBD1 from the table was never checked on the DNA. TRBV7-5 is classified as a pseudogene. CDR3 length: 18 residues. CDR3 bases: TGTGCCAGAAGCTTAGAAGCAGACCCGGGACAGGGGGCCAGGGGCTACACCTTC. It is translated as CARSLEADPGQGARGYTF.

This rearrangement joins TRBV7-9 to TRBJ2-2, with unresolved D. The CDR3 spans 12 residues. Germline V CDR1 and CDR2: SEHNR, FQNEAQ (reference sequence). Trimming shortened V by 1 base and J by 6 bases, and 3 bases separated the two germline ends. CDR3 sequence (DNA): TGTGCCAGCAGCTTAGGGCCCGGGGAGCTGTTTTTT. It is translated as CASSLGPGELFF.

This clone appeared a single time. This chain links TRBV7-3 with TRBJ2-5; D is possibly TRBD1 (5 bases). Germline values: CDR1 SGHTA, CDR2 FQGTGA. The V gene lost 1 base and the J gene lost 1 base, with 16 bases spanning the gap. The CDR3 contains 17 residues. DNA for the CDR3: TGTGCCAGCAGCTTAAAGGGTGGGGCAGGGCGCCAAGAGACCCAGTACTTC. Encoded protein: CASSLKGGAGRQETQYF.

V and J are TRBV5-1 and TRBJ2-2; D is perhaps TRBD1 (6 bases). Germline lookup yields CDR1 SGHRS and CDR2 YFSETQ. Trimming pared 6 bases from V and 4 bases from J, leaving 13 bases between. The CDR3 totals 14 residues. The CDR3 reads CASTMDRPTGELFF. Here the CDR3 DNA reads TGCGCCAGCACAATGGACAGACCCACCGGGGAGCTGTTTTTT.

This clone was found once. V gene TRBV9 combines with J gene TRBJ1-2, with a possible D match to TRBD1 (5 bases). CDR1 and CDR2 (germline): SGDLS, YYNGEE. There are 14 residues in the CDR3. The V end was cut by 3 bases, the J end by 3 bases, with 12 bases between. The CDR3 DNA is TGTGCCAGCAGCGGAAAAGGGGACTACTATGGCTACACCTTC. As protein: CASSGKGDYYGYTF. The entire variable domain, with the rest obtained from reference TRBV9 and TRBJ1-2, is as follows: DSGVTQTPKHLITATGQRVTLRCSPRSGDLSVYWYQQSLDQGLQFLIQYYNGEERAKGNILERFSAQQFPDLHSELNLSSLELGDSALYFCASSGKGDYYGYTFGSGTRLTVV.

The V gene is TRBV7-2, the J gene TRBJ2-7; 7 bases are shared with TRBD2. With 5 bases clipped from V and 0 bases from J, the junction kept 13 bases outside the gene matches. CDR1 and CDR2 (germline): SGHTA, FQGNSA. The CDR3 covers 17 residues. This chain's CDR3 is CASSPLGGPAGSYEQYF. The CDR3 DNA is TGTGCCAGCAGCCCCTTGGGAGGGCCAGCGGGCTCCTACGAGCAGTACTTC.

The V call is TRBV19, the J call TRBJ1-1; the D gene is possibly TRBD1 (5 bases). There are 14 residues in the CDR3. Trimming left V 6 bases short and J 0 bases short, with 11 bases between. Germline V gene data show CDR1 as LNHDA and CDR2 as SQIVND (reference sequence). This CDR3 reads CASRVQAMNTEAFF. As DNA, the CDR3 is TGTGCCAGTAGGGTACAGGCTATGAACACTGAAGCTTTCTTT.

The chain is built from TRBV19 and TRBJ2-5, with 12 bases fitting TRBD2. Trimming removed 1 base from V and 2 bases from J; junction bases left unmatched: 2. CDR3 size: 16 residues. Germline loops: CDR1 LNHDA, CDR2 SQIVND (reference sequence). The CDR3 nucleotides are TGTGCCAGTAGTATAGGACTAGCGGGGGTACAAGAGACCCAGTACTTC. Protein product: CASSIGLAGVQETQYF.

This rearrangement joins TRBV19 to TRBJ2-2; no reliable D call. Trimming pared 6 bases from V and 0 bases from J, leaving 8 bases between. Germline V CDR1 and CDR2: LNHDA, SQIVND (reference sequence). This CDR3 contains 14 residues. The CDR3 coding sequence is TGTGCCAGTAGGCGCGGAACGAACACCGGGGAGCTGTTTTTT. It is translated as CASRRGTNTGELFF.

The chain employs TRBV4-1 and TRBJ2-1; 8 bases match TRBD2. The V gene's germline CDR1 is MGHRA and CDR2 YSYEKL. Trimming took 5 bases from V and 5 from J; bases not matched to a gene: 8. This CDR3 comprises 15 residues. As DNA, the CDR3 is TGCGCCAGCAGCGAAAATAGCGGGACCCACAATGAGCAGTTCTTC. The encoded protein is CASSENSGTHNEQFF.

The chain uses TRBV2 and TRBJ1-6; TRBD1 matches at 7 bases. CDR1 is SNHLY, CDR2 FYNNEI, per germline. The CDR3 totals 14 residues. The V gene end was trimmed by 4 bases and the J gene end by 6 bases; junction bases not matched to a gene: 3. The CDR3: CASSVGTVNSPLHF. The CDR3 coding sequence is TGTGCCAGCAGTGTCGGGACAGTTAATTCACCCCTCCACTTT.